The 21 T cell receptor beta chains below come from one sample, sequenced in a study of vaccination and CD4 T cells after COVID-19. These receptors have no identified antigens. Time point of the sample: late sampling 161 to 241 days after vaccination in a few convalescent patients. The treatment was: roughly 10-day PBMC culture with coronavirus spike peptide pools or control peptides (ViraFEST assay). Once obtained from cultured CD4+ T cells, the DNA was sequenced using the Oncomine TCR Beta short-read assay. TCRdb analysed the PCR reads with MiXCR anew, one entry per CDR3 protein. Of fewer than 25,000 distinct CDR3 sequences in the sample, under 40% were seen once. Here the sequenced sample was CD4+ T cells from blood, cultured in vitro, taken about 7 months after SARS-CoV-2 vaccination. Receptor source: a human donor who had recovered from COVID-19.

This sequence joins TRBV7-3 and TRBJ1-6; D is possibly TRBD1 (5 bases). The CDR3 length is 15 residues. Looked up from germline, CDR1 is SGHTA and CDR2 is FQGTGA. The V gene lost 3 bases and the J gene lost 8 bases, with 14 bases spanning the gap. The CDR3 DNA follows: TGTGCCAGCAGCTTGGGCAGGGCCGGTGATTCACCCCTCCACTTT. Protein sequence: CASSLGRAGDSPLHF.

This clonotype was recorded a few times. V is TRBV6-5 and J is TRBJ2-5; a possible D gene is TRBD2 (6 bases). CDR1 and CDR2 (germline): MNHEY, SVGAGI. V was pared by 4 bases and J by 3 bases, with 15 bases between. The CDR3 runs 15 residues. The CDR3 protein is CASSSPWRGKETQYF. As DNA, the CDR3 is TGTGCCAGCAGTTCCCCGTGGAGGGGAAAAGAGACCCAGTACTTC.

The chain joins TRBV2 to TRBJ1-1; tentatively, D is TRBD1 (5 bases). This CDR3 spans 14 amino acids. Germline V lookup: CDR1 SNHLY, CDR2 FYNNEI. V was cut by 3 bases and J by 4 bases, with 12 bases left in between. In DNA, the CDR3 is TGTGCCAGCAGTGACAGGGTTCGGGGCACTGAAGCTTTCTTT. This translates into CASSDRVRGTEAFF. Variable domain in full (rest from reference TRBV2 and TRBJ1-1): EPEVTQTPSHQVTQMGQEVILRCVPISNHLYFYWYRQILGQKVEFLVSFYNNEISEKSEIFDDQFSVERPDGSNFTLKIRSTKLEDSAMYFCASSDRVRGTEAFFGQGTRLTVV.

The chain has TRBV5-1 and TRBJ1-2; D is perhaps TRBD1 (6 bases). This CDR3 has 15 residues. V was clipped by 4 bases and J by 8 bases, with 21 bases between them. From germline, CDR1 is SGHRS and CDR2 YFSETQ. The CDR3 DNA follows: TGCGCCAGCAGCGGAGACTCATGGGGGGCGGGAGGCTACACCTTC. Amino acids: CASSGDSWGAGGYTF.

CDR3 loop: CASSPGLQNTQYF. The CDR3 nucleotides are TGTGCCAGCAGCCCCGGGCTCCAGAATACGCAGTATTTT. The chain joins TRBV7-2 to TRBJ2-3; no firm D call. The germline gives CDR1 SGHTA, CDR2 FQGNSA. The V end was cut by 5 bases, the J end by 7 bases, with 13 bases between. This CDR3 has 13 residues.

The chain joins TRBV18 to TRBJ1-2; perhaps TRBD1 as D (5 bases). The CDR3 sequence is 12 residues long. Per the germline V gene, CDR1 is KGHSH and CDR2 is LQKENI. Trimming stripped 3 bases from V and 6 bases from J, with 8 bases between. The CDR3 sequence is CASSPDTDGYTF. The CDR3 DNA reads TGTGCCAGCTCACCGGACACCGATGGCTACACCTTC. Full variable domain (remainder filled in from reference TRBV18 and TRBJ1-2): NAGVMQNPRHLVRRRGQEARLRCSPMKGHSHVYWYRQLPEEGLKFMVYLQKENIIDESGMPKERFSAEFPKEGPSILRIQQVVRGDSAAYFCASSPDTDGYTFGSGTRLTVV.

This clonotype appeared a few times. The V gene is TRBV20-1, the J gene TRBJ2-5; TRBD2 matches at 12 bases. V shed 2 bases, J shed 5 bases, and the junction held 6 bases outside the gene matches. Germline-derived CDR1 and CDR2 are DFQATT and SNEGSKA (reference sequence). CDR3 length: 15 amino acids. CDR3 DNA: TGCAGTGCTAGACTAGCGGGAGGGCCAGGGGAGACCCAGTACTTC. Translating it yields CSARLAGGPGETQYF.

The chain joins TRBV7-8 to TRBJ1-1; possible D gene TRBD1, 5 bases. The CDR3 length is 15 residues. Germline lookup yields CDR1 SGHVS and CDR2 FQNEAQ. Trimming cost V 4 bases and J 7 bases, with 19 bases left between them. The CDR3: CASSSNFAGGLEAFF. The DNA of the CDR3 is TGTGCCAGCAGCTCAAACTTTGCCGGGGGTCTTGAAGCTTTCTTT.

The rearrangement links TRBV20-1 to TRBJ2-5; maybe TRBD2 (5 bases). This CDR3 comprises 13 residues. Germline V gives CDR1 DFQATT, CDR2 SNEGSKA (reference sequence). The ends were cut back, 3 bases at V and 5 bases at J, with 13 bases in the middle. The CDR3 spells CSASEGILETQYF. As DNA, the CDR3 is TGCAGTGCTAGTGAGGGAATTTTGGAGACCCAGTACTTC.

This clonotype was seen once. Its ends do not fully match the called genes, so a read error is possible. CDR3 in DNA: TGTGCTAGCAGCCCGTCGCTAGCGGGGGGAGCAGAGACCCAGTACTTC. Translating it yields CASSPSLAGGAETQYF. The rearrangement joins TRBV7-6 to TRBJ2-5, with 11 bases identical to TRBD2. The CDR3 is made up of 16 amino acids. Per the germline V gene, CDR1 is SGHVS and CDR2 is FNYEAQ.

This clonotype was detected a few times. This chain uses TRBV6-1 with TRBJ2-5; no firm D call. V lost 2 bases to trimming and J lost 4 bases, with 5 bases between them. This CDR3 contains 12 residues. Germline values: CDR1 MNHNS, CDR2 SASEGT. The CDR3 region is CASSEYLETQYF. CDR3 in DNA: TGTGCCAGCAGTGAATATTTAGAGACCCAGTACTTC.

This clonotype was observed a handful of times. This chain links TRBV20-1 with TRBJ2-5; D may be TRBD2 (7 bases). The CDR3 length is 14 residues. CDR1 is DFQATT and CDR2 is SNEGSKA in the germline V gene (reference sequence). Trimming removed 3 bases from V and 1 base from J, with 12 bases in between. CDR3 nucleotide sequence: TGCAGTGCTAGTTGGGGGGGGCCCCAAGAGACCCAGTACTTC. Its translation: CSASWGGPQETQYF.

This chain joins TRBV7-9 and TRBJ2-7, with D possibly being TRBD1 or TRBD2 (5 bases each). V gave up 3 bases and J gave up 0 bases, with 12 bases separating them. In germline, CDR1 is SEHNR, CDR2 FQNEAQ (reference sequence). The CDR3 length is 15 residues. As DNA, the CDR3 is TGTGCCAGCAGCTTGGGACCACTCAGCTCCTACGAGCAGTACTTC. It translates to CASSLGPLSSYEQYF. Combining the CDR3 with reference TRBV7-9 and TRBJ2-7 gives the whole variable domain DTGVSQNPRHKITKRGQNVTFRCDPISEHNRLYWYRQTLGQGPEFLTYFQNEAQLEKSRLLSDRFSAERPKGSFSTLEIQRTEQGDSAMYLCASSLGPLSSYEQYFGPGTRLTVT.

The chain has TRBV20-1 and TRBJ2-7; 10 bases match TRBD2. Trimming cost V 0 bases and J 3 bases; bases outside gene matches: 5. The CDR3 extends over 15 amino acids. Per germline, CDR1 DFQATT and CDR2 SNEGSKA (reference sequence). In DNA form, the CDR3 reads TGCAGTGCTAGAGATTCGGCTAGCGGGAGCTACGAGCAGTACTTC. Translated: CSARDSASGSYEQYF.

This clonotype came up a few times. The V gene is TRBV19, the J gene TRBJ1-6; D not certain. V shed 4 bases and J shed 5 bases, with 6 bases lying between them. From germline, CDR1 is LNHDA and CDR2 SQIVND (reference sequence). The CDR3 totals 13 residues. The CDR3 protein is CASSRENNSPLHF. The DNA for the CDR3 is TGTGCCAGTAGTAGGGAGAATAATTCACCCCTCCACTTT.

The V gene is TRBV19, the J gene TRBJ2-7, with D tentatively TRBD2 (6 bases). Per the germline V gene, CDR1 is LNHDA and CDR2 is SQIVND (reference sequence). V was clipped by 4 bases and J by 3 bases, with 13 bases between them. CDR3 length equals 14 residues. CDR3 sequence: CASSKDYSNYEQYF. In DNA, the CDR3 is TGTGCCAGTAGTAAGGACTACTCAAACTACGAGCAGTACTTC.

The V and J genes are TRBV2 and TRBJ2-5, with D possibly being TRBD1 (5 bases). CDR1 is SNHLY and CDR2 is FYNNEI in the germline V gene. V lost 6 bases, J lost 1 base, and 12 bases lay in between. The CDR3 totals 14 residues. The CDR3 sequence is CASRLTEFQETQYF. Here the CDR3 DNA reads TGTGCCAGCAGGTTGACAGAATTCCAAGAGACCCAGTACTTC.

V usage is TRBV29-1 and J usage is TRBJ1-2; D not certain. CDR3 length: 13 residues. Germline V gives CDR1 SQVTM, CDR2 ANQGSEA. V was shortened by 5 bases and J by 0 bases, with 10 bases between the two germline ends. The CDR3 nucleotides are TGCAGCGTTCGTAAAACAGCTAACTATGGCTACACCTTC. Translation gives CSVRKTANYGYTF. Based on the CDR3 plus reference TRBV29-1 and TRBJ1-2, the full variable domain is SAVISQKPSRDICQRGTSLTIQCQVDSQVTMMFWYRQQPGQSLTLIATANQGSEATYESGFVIDKFPISRPNLTFSTLTVSNMSPEDSSIYLCSVRKTANYGYTFGSGTRLTVV.

This clonotype was found a few times. This rearrangement joins TRBV7-6 to TRBJ2-7, with 8 nucleotides matching TRBD1. The CDR3 spans 18 residues. The V and J ends lost 2 bases and 3 bases, in that order; junction bases with no gene match: 15. Germline lookup yields CDR1 SGHVS and CDR2 FNYEAQ. The DNA for the CDR3 is TGTGCCAGCAGCTTACGCGGGCCCCAACAGGGGGTGGTCTACGAGCAGTACTTC. Protein product: CASSLRGPQQGVVYEQYF.

This clonotype was seen a few times. This chain links TRBV7-7 with TRBJ1-2; TRBD1 aligns across 11 bases. The CDR3 runs 15 residues. From germline, CDR1 is SSHAT and CDR2 FNYEAQ (reference sequence). CDR3 bases: TGTGCTAGGTCCCGGGACAGGGGGATTAACTATGGCTACACCTTC. This encodes CARSRDRGINYGYTF.

This chain links TRBV7-2 with TRBJ2-7, with 7 nucleotides matching TRBD2. This CDR3 contains 15 residues. Germline V gene sequence: CDR1 SGHTA, CDR2 FQGNSA. With 5 bases clipped from V and 3 bases from J, the junction kept 10 bases outside the gene matches. CDR3 nucleotide sequence: TGTGCCAGCAGCCCTGGACGAGGCGGGGGCTACGAGCAGTACTTC. Translation gives CASSPGRGGGYEQYF.